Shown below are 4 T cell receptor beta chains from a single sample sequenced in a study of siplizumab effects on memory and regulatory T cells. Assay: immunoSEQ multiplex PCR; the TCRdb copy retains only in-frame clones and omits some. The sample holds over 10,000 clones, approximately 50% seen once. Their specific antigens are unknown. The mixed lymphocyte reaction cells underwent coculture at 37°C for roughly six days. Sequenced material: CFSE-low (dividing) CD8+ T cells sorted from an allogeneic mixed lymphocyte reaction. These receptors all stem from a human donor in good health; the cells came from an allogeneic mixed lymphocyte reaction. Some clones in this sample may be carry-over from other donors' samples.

The CDR3 loop is CASSLFSSLETDTQYF. DNA of the CDR3: TGTGCCAGCAGCTTGTTCAGTTCGTTGGAGACAGATACGCAGTATTTT. V is TRBV5-4 and J is TRBJ2-3; D unresolved. Germline V CDR1 and CDR2: SGHNT, YYREEE (reference sequence). The CDR3 sequence is 16 residues long. V lost 1 base to trimming and J lost 3 bases, with 15 bases between them.

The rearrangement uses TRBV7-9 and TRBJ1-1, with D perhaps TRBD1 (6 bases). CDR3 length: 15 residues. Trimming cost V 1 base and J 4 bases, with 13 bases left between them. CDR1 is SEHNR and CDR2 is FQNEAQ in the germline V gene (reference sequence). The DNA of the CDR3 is TGTGCCAGCAGCTTAGTAGGCAGGGGAGCCACTGAAGCTTTCTTT. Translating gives CASSLVGRGATEAFF.

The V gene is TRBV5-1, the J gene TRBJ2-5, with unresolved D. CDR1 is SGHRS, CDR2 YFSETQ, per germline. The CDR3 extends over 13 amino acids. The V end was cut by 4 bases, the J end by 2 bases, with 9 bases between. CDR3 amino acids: CASSNRYQETQYF. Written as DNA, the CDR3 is TGCGCCAGCAGCAACAGATATCAAGAGACCCAGTACTTC.

The CDR3 nucleotides are TGCAGCGTTGGTTCCACCGAGATGAGCTACGAGCAGTACTTC. Translated: CSVGSTEMSYEQYF. This chain uses TRBV29-1 with TRBJ2-7; D uncertain. The CDR3 length is 14 residues. The V and J ends lost 4 bases and 3 bases respectively, with 16 bases between them. Germline lookup yields CDR1 SQVTM and CDR2 ANQGSEA.